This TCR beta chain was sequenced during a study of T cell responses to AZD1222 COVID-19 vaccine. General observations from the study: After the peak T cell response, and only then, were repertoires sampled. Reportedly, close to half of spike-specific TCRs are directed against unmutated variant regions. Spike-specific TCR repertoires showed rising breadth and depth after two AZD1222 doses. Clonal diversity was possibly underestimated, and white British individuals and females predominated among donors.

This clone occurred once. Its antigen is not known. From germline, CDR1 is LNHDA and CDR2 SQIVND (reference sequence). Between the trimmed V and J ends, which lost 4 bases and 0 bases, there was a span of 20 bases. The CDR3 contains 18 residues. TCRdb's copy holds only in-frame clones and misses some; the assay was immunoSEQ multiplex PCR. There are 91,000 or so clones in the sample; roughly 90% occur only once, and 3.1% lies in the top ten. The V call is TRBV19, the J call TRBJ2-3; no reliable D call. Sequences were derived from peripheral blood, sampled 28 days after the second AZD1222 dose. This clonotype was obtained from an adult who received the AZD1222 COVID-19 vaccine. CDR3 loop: CASSTKSPGLTSTDTQYF. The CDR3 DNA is TGTGCCAGTAGTACAAAGTCCCCGGGTCTGACTAGCACAGATACGCAGTATTTT.